This T cell receptor (beta chain) was recovered during a study of breast tumors, draining lymph nodes, adjacent tissues. General study points: Compared with basal-like, luminal-like tumors shared significantly more repertoire with nontumor tissue. Data fit most tumor T cells coming from lymph node, expanding in tumor. Tumor TCR diversity was below lymph nodes but above nontumor tissue.

This clonotype was detected ten times or more. Its specificity is not known. TCRdb re-analysed the multiplex PCR reads in MiXCR, keeping a single row per CDR3 protein. The sample lists fewer than 300,000 distinct CDR3 sequences, less than 40% occurring once. V was clipped by 0 bases and J by 0 bases, with 12 bases between them. In germline, CDR1 is LNHDA, CDR2 SQIVND (reference sequence). The CDR3 covers 17 residues. Axillary draining lymph nodes of breast cancer patients supplied the node samples. The TCR comes from a female donor with breast cancer. Some clones in this sample may be carry-over from other donors' samples. Sample: axillary lymph node tissue. This sequence joins TRBV19 and TRBJ1-5; tentatively, D is TRBD1 (5 bases). The CDR3 DNA reads as TGTGCCAGTAGTATAGATCTGACAGATTATAGCAATCAGCCCCAGCATTTT. The encoded protein is CASSIDLTDYSNQPQHF. The full variable domain, its missing parts supplied by reference TRBV19 and TRBJ1-5, is DGGITQSPKYLFRKEGQNVTLSCEQNLNHDAMYWYRQDPGQGLRLIYYSQIVNDFQKGDIAEGYSVSREKKESFPLTVTSAQKNPTAFYLCASSIDLTDYSNQPQHFGDGTRLSIL.